Each of the 21 T cell receptor beta chains below was sequenced from the same sample in a study of vaccination and CD4 T cells after COVID-19. These receptors are not linked to any known antigen. Scientists ran DNA taken from cultured CD4+ T cells through the Oncomine TCR Beta short-read assay for sequencing. TCRdb itself ran the PCR reads through MiXCR, one entry per CDR3 protein. The sample records 9,500 to 15,000 distinct CDR3 sequences, 60% being singletons. Regarding treatment: approximately nine-day PBMC culture with coronavirus spike peptide pools or control peptides (ViraFEST assay). Input material: CD4+ T cells from blood, cultured in vitro. The receptors stem from a human donor who had recovered from COVID-19.

CDR3 in DNA: TGTGCCAGCTCGAGGCTAGCGGGGAACACAGATACGCAGTATTTT. Encoded protein: CASSRLAGNTDTQYF. The V and J genes are TRBV6-4 and TRBJ2-3, with TRBD2 identical over 9 bases. The CDR3 extends over 15 amino acids. Per germline, CDR1 MRHNA and CDR2 SNTAGT. V trimming: 8 bases; J trimming: 2 bases; junction bases outside the gene matches: 8.

The chain employs TRBV11-2 and TRBJ2-3, with a possible D match to TRBD1 (6 bases). This CDR3 contains 15 residues. V was clipped by 3 bases and J by 2 bases, with 12 bases between them. Germline V gene lookup returns CDR1 SGHAT and CDR2 FQNNGV. CDR3 sequence reads: CASSFLGHLTDTQYF. The CDR3 bases are TGTGCCAGCAGCTTCTTGGGACACCTCACAGATACGCAGTATTTT.

This chain connects TRBV7-2 to TRBJ1-3; D gene unclear. V was shortened by 3 bases and J by 2 bases, with 11 bases between the two germline ends. The CDR3 is made up of 15 amino acids. In germline, CDR1 is SGHTA, CDR2 FQGNSA. The CDR3 region has the DNA TGTGCCAGCAGCTTGGGTTTGCCCCCTGGAAACACCATATATTTT. Translating it yields CASSLGLPPGNTIYF.

A few counts support this clonotype. V is TRBV7-6 and J is TRBJ2-4, with 8 nucleotides matching TRBD1. CDR1 is SGHVS, CDR2 FNYEAQ, per germline. With 5 bases clipped from V and 8 bases from J, the junction kept 5 bases outside the gene matches. The CDR3 length is 13 residues. CDR3 sequence reads: CASSPNRGDIQYF. The DNA of the CDR3 is TGTGCCAGCAGCCCGAACAGGGGGGACATTCAGTACTTC.

This sequence joins TRBV7-2 and TRBJ1-5; D is undetermined. The CDR3 is made up of 12 amino acids. Looked up from germline, CDR1 is SGHTA and CDR2 is FQGNSA. With 2 bases removed from V and 7 bases from J, the gap between germline ends came to 6 bases. CDR3 bases: TGTGCCAGCAGCTTAAGAGGGCAGCCCCAGCATTTT. The encoded protein is CASSLRGQPQHF. Combining the CDR3 with reference TRBV7-2 and TRBJ1-5 gives the whole variable domain GAGVSQSPSNKVTEKGKDVELRCDPISGHTALYWYRQSLGQGLEFLIYFQGNSAPDKSGLPSDRFSAERTGGSVSTLTIQRTQQEDSAVYLCASSLRGQPQHFGDGTRLSIL.

This clonotype has just a few counts. The chain uses TRBV14 and TRBJ1-2; 7 nucleotides line up with TRBD1. Trimming took 8 bases from V and 0 from J; bases not matched to a gene: 3. The CDR3 extends over 13 amino acids. Per the germline V gene, CDR1 is SGHDN and CDR2 is FVKESK. Here the CDR3 DNA reads TGTGCCAGCGGACAGGATCCTAACTATGGCTACACCTTC. This encodes CASGQDPNYGYTF.

This chain connects TRBV7-3 to TRBJ2-1, with 10 bases identical to TRBD2. The trim removed 3 bases at V and 5 bases at J, leaving 4 bases unmatched. Germline V CDR1 and CDR2: SGHTA, FQGTGA. The CDR3 extends over 15 amino acids. CDR3 amino acids: CASSFNGLADNEQFF. The DNA for the CDR3 is TGTGCCAGCAGCTTTAACGGACTAGCGGACAATGAGCAGTTCTTC.

The V gene is TRBV20-1, the J gene TRBJ1-4, with D possibly TRBD1 on 5 matching bases. This CDR3 spans 14 amino acids. Germline V gene lookup returns CDR1 DFQATT and CDR2 SNEGSKA (reference sequence). The germline V and J ends were trimmed by 1 base and 7 bases, with 13 bases remaining between them. Here the CDR3 reads CSARVGKRGEKLFF. The CDR3 DNA reads as TGCAGTGCTAGAGTGGGGAAGAGGGGTGAAAAACTGTTTTTT.

This chain connects TRBV6-5 to TRBJ2-1; D uncertain. Germline values: CDR1 MNHEY, CDR2 SVGAGI. This CDR3 spans 16 amino acids. V lost 4 bases and J lost 0, with 13 bases in between. The CDR3 coding sequence is TGTGCCAGCAGTTCCCTTTTGCCCAGCTCCTACAATGAGCAGTTCTTC. Translation gives CASSSLLPSSYNEQFF.

This chain links TRBV12-3 or TRBV12-4 with TRBJ2-7, with 7 bases matching TRBD2. This CDR3 comprises 11 residues. The V gene end was trimmed by 4 bases and the J gene end by 8 bases; junction bases not matched to a gene: 2. The CDR3 spells CASSSSGQQYF. The DNA for the CDR3 is TGTGCCAGCAGTTCTAGCGGCCAGCAGTACTTC.

The CDR3 sequence: CSARAWASGTYNEQFF. In DNA form, the CDR3 reads TGCAGTGCTAGAGCTTGGGCTAGCGGGACCTACAATGAGCAGTTCTTC. The V call is TRBV20-1, the J call TRBJ2-1; TRBD2 matches at 9 bases. CDR3 length: 16 residues. V was clipped by 1 base and J by 2 bases; unmatched bases: 6. From germline, CDR1 is DFQATT and CDR2 SNEGSKA (reference sequence).

This clonotype is large (0.1 to 1%) by share. The gene calls are TRBV9 and TRBJ1-2; 7 nucleotides match TRBD1. Trimming at V came to 0 bases and at J to 4 bases, leaving 6 bases not matched to a gene. CDR3 length: 15 amino acids. CDR1 and CDR2 (germline): SGDLS, YYNGEE. CDR3 nucleotides: TGTGCCAGCAGCGTAGCTCTGGGACAGTCCTATGGCTACACCTTC. Residues: CASSVALGQSYGYTF. Combining the CDR3 with reference TRBV9 and TRBJ1-2 gives the whole variable domain DSGVTQTPKHLITATGQRVTLRCSPRSGDLSVYWYQQSLDQGLQFLIQYYNGEERAKGNILERFSAQQFPDLHSELNLSSLELGDSALYFCASSVALGQSYGYTFGSGTRLTVV.

This clonotype has just a few counts. CDR3 region: CSAHLKRTDTQYF. CDR3 coding DNA: TGCAGTGCTCATCTAAAACGGACAGATACGCAGTATTTT. The V and J genes are TRBV20-1 and TRBJ2-3, with D unclear. This CDR3 comprises 13 residues. Trimming removed 5 bases at V and 3 bases at J, with 12 bases between. Germline V gene data show CDR1 as DFQATT and CDR2 as SNEGSKA (reference sequence).

V and J are TRBV19 and TRBJ2-7; TRBD2 matches at 12 bases. The CDR3 contains 15 residues. Germline V gene sequence: CDR1 LNHDA, CDR2 SQIVND (reference sequence). V was pared by 6 bases and J by 3 bases, with 6 bases of the junction left unmatched. CDR3 sequence reads: CASRRTSGTGYEQYF. The CDR3 bases are TGTGCCAGTAGACGGACTAGCGGGACTGGCTACGAGCAGTACTTC.

The chain recombines TRBV18 with TRBJ1-1; perhaps TRBD1 as D (6 bases). This CDR3 has 17 amino acids. The germline CDR1 and CDR2 sequences are KGHSH and LQKENI. V lost 3 bases and J 0 bases, leaving 17 bases between the germline ends. The CDR3 DNA sequence: TGTGCCAGCTCACCGTTTAATCTCGGACAGTTGAACACTGAAGCTTTCTTT. Protein product: CASSPFNLGQLNTEAFF.

There are a few counts of this clonotype. This chain joins TRBV20-1 and TRBJ2-1, with a weak D call TRBD2 (6 bases). The CDR3 extends over 11 amino acids. V was shortened by 6 bases and J by 13 bases, with 16 bases between the two germline ends. The germline CDR1 and CDR2 sequences are DFQATT and SNEGSKA (reference sequence). The CDR3 DNA sequence: TGCAGTGCCTTAACCGGGACTCAACAGTTCTTC. Protein: CSALTGTQQFF.

This chain uses TRBV27 with TRBJ2-1; D ambiguous. The CDR3 spans 13 residues. V was clipped by 8 bases and J by 2 bases, with 10 bases between them. CDR1 is MNHEY and CDR2 is SMNVEV in the germline V gene (reference sequence). CDR3 protein: CASCSPPYNEQFF. For the CDR3, the DNA is TGTGCCAGCTGCAGTCCACCCTACAATGAGCAGTTCTTC.

The chain links TRBV12-3 or TRBV12-4 to TRBJ1-2; 10 bases match TRBD1. V lost 3 bases, J lost 5 bases, and 3 bases stayed unmatched. The CDR3 sequence is 14 residues long. CDR3 protein: CASSLGQGRYGYTF. The CDR3 nucleotides read TGTGCCAGCAGTTTGGGACAGGGGAGATATGGCTACACCTTC.

This rearrangement joins TRBV7-3 to TRBJ2-1; D may be TRBD1 (5 bases). The CDR3 is made up of 16 amino acids. From germline, CDR1 is SGHTA and CDR2 FQGTGA. V lost 2 bases, J lost 6 bases, and 17 bases lay in between. The CDR3 loop reads CASSLYGASSSNEQFF. CDR3 bases: TGTGCCAGCAGCTTATATGGGGCTAGTAGTTCCAATGAGCAGTTCTTC.

The rearrangement uses TRBV27 and TRBJ2-3, with D unresolved. Germline CDR1 and CDR2: MNHEY and SMNVEV (reference sequence). Between the trimmed V and J ends, which lost 1 base and 4 bases, there was a span of 12 bases. This CDR3 contains 15 residues. The CDR3 nucleotides are TGTGCCAGCAGTTTATTTAGGAGACGCCCAGATACGCAGTATTTT. It is translated as CASSLFRRRPDTQYF.

The chain is built from TRBV6-1 and TRBJ2-1; TRBD2 might be the D (6 bases). CDR1 MNHNS and CDR2 SASEGT come from the germline V gene. The CDR3 extends over 16 amino acids. Trimming stripped 8 bases from V and 7 bases from J, with 24 bases between. CDR3 nucleotides: TGTGCCAGCCGACGCAGACTAGTGGGAGACCTGAATGAGCAGTTCTTC. Translating gives CASRRRLVGDLNEQFF.